The 23 T cell receptor beta chains in this list originate from one sample, sequenced in a study of T cells after posttransplantation cyclophosphamide. The table came from immunoSEQ multiplex PCR; TCRdb's copy has only in-frame clones and leaves some out. The sample presents about 12,000 clones, none singletons. A marrow graft followed busulfan-fludarabine conditioning, with cyclophosphamide on days +3 and +4. The input for sequencing was PBMCs, taken after allogeneic stem cell transplant with posttransplant cyclophosphamide. The receptor set was obtained from a female patient in her thirties or forties who received an allogeneic stem cell transplant from an unrelated donor, was CMV-positive, and had acute GVHD only. A subset of T cells may come from the graft donor.

There are many counts of this clone. V gene TRBV7-6 combines with J gene TRBJ2-4; the match to TRBD1 covers 7 bases. The junction had 10 bases not matched to a gene; V was cut back by 6 bases and J by 8 bases. CDR3 length equals 14 residues. Per germline, CDR1 SGHVS and CDR2 FNYEAQ. CDR3 in DNA: TGTGCCAGCAGTTACAGGGGAGAGGGAGACATTCAGTACTTC. This sequence encodes CASSYRGEGDIQYF.

V and J are TRBV5-4 and TRBJ1-3; D is undetermined. The CDR3 is 13 amino acids. Germline V CDR1 and CDR2: SGHNT, YYREEE (reference sequence). V shed 3 bases and J shed 4 bases, with 8 bases lying between them. CDR3 sequence (DNA): TGTGCCAGCAGCTCGAAACAGGGAAACACCATATATTTT. Translating gives CASSSKQGNTIYF.

In its sample, this clone was seen many times. The chain carries TRBV2 and TRBJ2-7; unclear D gene. V was clipped by 5 bases and J by 5 bases, with 10 bases between them. CDR1 and CDR2 from the germline V gene are SNHLY and FYNNEI. CDR3 length: 12 residues. The CDR3, as DNA: TGTGCCAGCAGTAGAGTTGCCGACGAGCAGTACTTC. As protein: CASSRVADEQYF.

The chain has TRBV11-3 and TRBJ2-2; possible D gene TRBD1, 6 bases. The CDR3 contains 15 residues. Trimming removed 3 bases at V and 7 bases at J, with 15 bases between. CDR1 and CDR2 (germline): SGHNT, YENEEA. The CDR3 loop reads CASSFGNREIGELFF. Here the CDR3 DNA reads TGTGCCAGCAGCTTTGGGAACAGGGAAATCGGGGAGCTGTTTTTT. The full variable domain, in which reference TRBV11-3 and TRBJ2-2 provide the parts outside the CDR3, is EAGVVQSPRYKIIEKKQPVAFWCNPISGHNTLYWYLQNLGQGPELLIRYENEEAVDDSQLPKDRFSAERLKGVDSTLKIQPAELGDSAVYLCASSFGNREIGELFFGEGSRLTVL.

This clone was counted ten times or more. CDR3 sequence (DNA): TGTGCCAGCAGTTTGGCGGGACTAGTGATGAACACCGGGGAGCTGTTTTTT. It is translated as CASSLAGLVMNTGELFF. The J gene is TRBJ2-2, the V gene TRBV28, with TRBD2 identical over 8 bases. The V gene's germline CDR1 is MDHEN and CDR2 SYDVKM. The CDR3 loop spans 17 amino acids. The V and J ends lost 3 bases and 1 base, in that order; junction bases with no gene match: 7.

In its sample, this clone was seen a few times. This chain uses TRBV4-1 with TRBJ1-1, with D possibly matching TRBD1 (5 bases). The CDR3 totals 14 residues. Trimming shortened V by 2 bases and J by 6 bases, and 13 bases separated the two germline ends. Germline V gene lookup returns CDR1 MGHRA and CDR2 YSYEKL. CDR3: CASSQLEGKAEAFF. CDR3 coding DNA: TGCGCCAGCAGCCAATTGGAGGGGAAGGCTGAAGCTTTCTTT.

V and J are TRBV29-1 and TRBJ2-5; 7 bases match TRBD2. Germline-derived CDR1 and CDR2 are SQVTM and ANQGSEA. J lost 5 bases, V lost 8 bases, and 11 bases had no gene match. CDR3 length: 13 amino acids. The CDR3 bases are TGCAGCACGCAACTAGCGCCGGGGGAGACCCAGTACTTC. Translation: CSTQLAPGETQYF.

In its sample, this clone was seen many times. V usage is TRBV5-6 and J usage is TRBJ1-2; 9 bases fit TRBD1. The germline gives CDR1 SGHDT, CDR2 YYEEEE. Unmatched junction bases numbered 9, after V lost 5 bases and J lost 4 bases. The CDR3 extends over 15 amino acids. CDR3 DNA: TGTGCCAGCAGGCACCGGGACAGGGACCTCTATGGCTACACCTTC. This translates into CASRHRDRDLYGYTF.

This clone was picked up many times. The chain combines TRBV7-9 with TRBJ1-6; D unclear. V dropped 2 bases and J dropped 7 bases, with 15 bases sitting between them. The V gene's germline CDR1 is SEHNR and CDR2 FQNEAQ (reference sequence). The CDR3 contains 16 residues. The CDR3 reads CASSLTGSLENSPLHF. In nucleotides, the CDR3 is TGTGCCAGCAGCTTAACGGGGTCCCTTGAAAATTCACCCCTCCACTTT. Full variable domain (outside the CDR3, taken from reference TRBV7-9 and TRBJ1-6): DTGVSQNPRHKITKRGQNVTFRCDPISEHNRLYWYRQTLGQGPEFLTYFQNEAQLEKSRLLSDRFSAERPKGSFSTLEIQRTEQGDSAMYLCASSLTGSLENSPLHFGNGTRLTVT.

This clone occurred many times. The chain employs TRBV27 and TRBJ2-1; 9 bases map to TRBD1. The CDR3 has 13 residues. The trim removed 8 bases at V and 2 bases at J, leaving 1 base unmatched. CDR1 is MNHEY and CDR2 is SMNVEV in the germline V gene (reference sequence). CDR3 in DNA: TGTGCCAGCCGGGACAGGGCCTACAATGAGCAGTTCTTC. This encodes CASRDRAYNEQFF.

This clone appeared many times. J is TRBJ1-1 and V is TRBV6-6, with 8 positions matching TRBD1. The CDR3 extends over 15 amino acids. Trimming at V came to 0 bases and at J to 1 base, leaving 1 base not matched to a gene. CDR1 is MNHNY, CDR2 SVGAGI, per germline (reference sequence). The CDR3 bases are TGTGCCAGCAGTTACTCTGGGACAGGGAACACTGAAGCTTTCTTT. It translates to CASSYSGTGNTEAFF.

In this sample, this clone turned up a few times. This sequence joins TRBV7-8 and TRBJ2-3; 9 nucleotides agree with TRBD1. Germline-derived CDR1 and CDR2 are SGHVS and FQNEAQ. CDR3 length equals 16 residues. With 1 base clipped from V and 2 bases from J, the junction kept 4 bases outside the gene matches. Here the CDR3 DNA reads TGTGCCAGCAGCTTAGGGGGGACAGGGTACACAGATACGCAGTATTTT. It is translated as CASSLGGTGYTDTQYF.

This clone was recorded a few times. This sequence joins TRBV7-9 and TRBJ2-3, with a possible D match to TRBD1 (5 bases). Germline V gives CDR1 SEHNR, CDR2 FQNEAQ (reference sequence). V shed 8 bases and J shed 0 bases, with 21 bases lying between them. The CDR3 is 17 residues long. CDR3 DNA sequence: TGTGCCAGCGGCTCCCGACCAACAGGCCCTAGCACAGATACGCAGTATTTT. Encoded protein: CASGSRPTGPSTDTQYF.

This clone was seen many times. The rearrangement uses TRBV5-1 and TRBJ2-2; 10 positions agree with TRBD2. Germline lookup yields CDR1 SGHRS and CDR2 YFSETQ. Losses at the gene ends were 3 bases for V and 2 bases for J; bases not matched to a gene: 7. This CDR3 has 17 residues. CDR3 protein: CASSWMSSGGNTGELFF. In nucleotides, the CDR3 is TGCGCCAGCAGCTGGATGTCTAGCGGGGGAAACACCGGGGAGCTGTTTTTT.

This clone was counted many times. The chain uses TRBV15 and TRBJ2-1; 10 bases are shared with TRBD2. J gave up 6 bases and V 0 bases, and 11 bases lay outside the gene matches. This CDR3 is 18 amino acids long. The germline V gene has CDR1 LNHNV and CDR2 YYDKDF (reference sequence). CDR3 in amino acids: CATSRDQSGLARSNEQFF. As DNA, the CDR3 is TGTGCCACCAGCAGAGATCAGTCGGGACTAGCGAGGTCCAATGAGCAGTTCTTC.

There are a few counts of this clone. The rearrangement uses TRBV5-1 and TRBJ2-5, with 9 bases lining up with TRBD2. V shed 2 bases and J 1 base; nucleotides not matched to a gene: 0. The germline V gene has CDR1 SGHRS and CDR2 YFSETQ. CDR3 size: 14 residues. In DNA form, the CDR3 reads TGCGCCAGCAGCTTACTAGCGGGCCAAGAGACCCAGTACTTC. It specifies CASSLLAGQETQYF.

There are a few counts of this clone. It may be a read error: a sequence one base away is much more abundant. The same CDR3 is also encoded by other DNA sequences in this sample. V gene TRBV27 combines with J gene TRBJ1-1, with D tentatively TRBD1 (5 bases). The V gene's germline CDR1 is MNHEY and CDR2 SMNVEV (reference sequence). The CDR3 has 15 amino acids. CDR3 region: CASSWNAGLNTEAFF. Written as DNA, the CDR3 is TGTGCCAGCAGTTGGAATGCAGGGTTGAACACTGAGGCTTTCTTT.

This clone was seen many times. The chain couples TRBV5-1 to TRBJ2-7, with TRBD2 matching over 14 bases. Germline values: CDR1 SGHRS, CDR2 YFSETQ. CDR3 length equals 16 residues. The ends lost 2 bases at V and 7 bases at J; junction bases unmatched: 8. The CDR3 coding sequence is TGCGCCAGCAGCTTCCGGGGACTAGCGGGAGTTGGAGAGCAGTACTTC. This sequence encodes CASSFRGLAGVGEQYF.

The gene calls are TRBV19 and TRBJ2-5; D is possibly TRBD1 (6 bases). Germline V gene sequence: CDR1 LNHDA, CDR2 SQIVND (reference sequence). The CDR3 consists of 15 residues. The V end was cut by 7 bases, the J end by 4 bases, with 19 bases between. CDR3 region: CASMEQGLRGETQYF. CDR3 in DNA: TGTGCCAGTATGGAACAGGGTCTTAGGGGAGAGACCCAGTACTTC.

This clone has at least ten counts. J is TRBJ2-7 and V is TRBV29-1; TRBD1 agrees at 7 bases. The CDR3 contains 14 residues. The ends lost 1 base at V and 4 bases at J; junction bases unmatched: 7. Germline assignment: CDR1 SQVTM and CDR2 ANQGSEA. The CDR3 loop reads CSVEGGGAGYEQYF. CDR3 nucleotides: TGCAGCGTTGAAGGAGGGGGCGCAGGGTACGAGCAGTACTTC.

This clone was counted at least ten times. The chain couples TRBV5-1 to TRBJ1-1, with 9 bases matching TRBD1. The trim removed 4 bases at V and 5 bases at J, leaving 9 bases unmatched. Germline V gene lookup returns CDR1 SGHRS and CDR2 YFSETQ. CDR3 size: 15 residues. CDR3 sequence reads: CASSIRQGGSTEAFF. The CDR3 DNA is TGCGCCAGCAGCATCCGACAGGGGGGAAGTACTGAAGCTTTCTTT.

In its sample, this clone was seen many times. The chain links TRBV4-1 to TRBJ2-7, with 7 positions matching TRBD2. The J segment lost 2 bases and the V segment lost 2 bases, leaving 9 bases of the junction unmatched. Germline loops: CDR1 MGHRA, CDR2 YSYEKL. The CDR3 loop spans 16 amino acids. The CDR3 reads CASSQHTSERTYEQYF. In DNA form, the CDR3 reads TGCGCCAGCAGCCAACATACTAGCGAAAGAACCTACGAGCAGTACTTC.

This clone occurred many times. The genes are TRBV6-5 and TRBJ1-1; 8 nucleotides align to TRBD1. This CDR3 has 14 amino acids. Germline values: CDR1 MNHEY, CDR2 SVGAGI. V shed 7 bases, J shed 3 bases, and the junction held 7 bases outside the gene matches. For the CDR3, the DNA is TGTGCCAGCACGAGGACAGGGAAATACACTGAAGCTTTCTTT. Its translation is CASTRTGKYTEAFF.